The 30 T cell receptor beta chains below were found in one sample sequenced in a study of cytomegalovirus exposure and HLA in healthy donors. The PCR was carried out with 60 Vbeta primers and 13 Jbeta primers. Using immunoSEQ multiplex PCR, the repertoire was profiled, and TCRdb retains in-frame clones only, with some absent. The sample includes more than 110,000 clones, less than 80% of them seen just once. Material for sequencing was PBMCs. The receptors stem from a woman between 50 and 59 years old in good health and CMV-seropositive.

The CDR3 protein is CAAHEGTRTDTQYF. The CDR3, as DNA: TGTGCCGCGCATGAGGGCACTCGCACAGATACGCAGTATTTT. The rearrangement links TRBV28 to TRBJ2-3; tentatively, D is TRBD2 (5 bases). The CDR3 loop spans 14 amino acids. Trimming stripped 11 bases from V and 1 base from J, with 16 bases between. CDR1 MDHEN and CDR2 SYDVKM come from the germline V gene.

This chain connects TRBV5-1 to TRBJ2-5; 7 nucleotides align to TRBD2. Germline V gives CDR1 SGHRS, CDR2 YFSETQ. The CDR3 runs to 15 residues. V lost 2 bases and J lost 7; bases outside the gene matches: 11. The chain's CDR3 is CASSFEGGSRPTQYF. DNA for the CDR3: TGCGCCAGCAGCTTTGAGGGAGGGTCACGACCGACCCAGTACTTC.

The chain joins TRBV10-3 to TRBJ2-7; 7 bases are a match to TRBD1. Germline V lookup: CDR1 ENHRY, CDR2 SYGVKD. This CDR3 comprises 14 residues. With 3 bases clipped from V and 2 bases from J, the junction kept 4 bases outside the gene matches. DNA for the CDR3: TGTGCCATCAGTGACAAACAGGGGACCTACGAGCAGTACTTC. This codes for CAISDKQGTYEQYF.

This clone appeared a few times. Other DNA sequences in this sample translate to the same CDR3. The rearrangement joins TRBV18 to TRBJ2-7, with unresolved D. Germline CDR1 KGHSH, CDR2 LQKENI. The V and J ends lost 3 bases and 0 bases respectively, with 9 bases between them. The CDR3 consists of 14 residues. The chain's CDR3 is CASSPTGDSYEQYF. In DNA, the CDR3 is TGTGCCAGCTCACCCACCGGAGACTCCTACGAGCAGTACTTC. Full variable domain (missing parts from reference TRBV18 and TRBJ2-7): NAGVMQNPRHLVRRRGQEARLRCSPMKGHSHVYWYRQLPEEGLKFMVYLQKENIIDESGMPKERFSAEFPKEGPSILRIQQVVRGDSAAYFCASSPTGDSYEQYFGPGTRLTVT.

On this clone itself: Germline is not matched at one junction end, which may reflect a read error. The CDR3 protein is CASREGNNSPLHF. In DNA form, the CDR3 reads TGTGCCAGCAGGGAGGGAAATAACTCACCCCTCCACTTT. The rearrangement links TRBV6-1 to TRBJ1-6; no firm D call. This CDR3 has 13 amino acids. Germline CDR1 reads MNHNS; CDR2 reads SASEGT.

A note on this clone: At the DNA level, this CDR3 is encoded by other sequences in the same sample as well. The J gene is TRBJ2-1, the V gene TRBV6-5; the match to TRBD2 covers 7 bases. Looked up from germline, CDR1 is MNHEY and CDR2 is SVGAGI. Trimming cost V 5 bases and J 0 bases; bases outside gene matches: 4. CDR3 length equals 15 residues. CDR3 nucleotide sequence: TGTGCCAGCAGTAGTTCGGGGGGCTCCTACAATGAGCAGTTCTTC. This gives the protein CASSSSGGSYNEQFF.

This chain joins TRBV6-1 and TRBJ1-6, with D maybe TRBD1 (5 bases). V was pared by 5 bases and J by 9 bases, with 14 bases between. Germline V gene data show CDR1 as MNHNS and CDR2 as SASEGT. The CDR3 consists of 14 residues. The CDR3 DNA is TGTGCCAGCAGTTCGGCCGGCGGGGGTTCACCCCTCCACTTT. Encoded protein: CASSSAGGGSPLHF.

The chain carries TRBV7-2 and TRBJ2-5; TRBD2 aligns across 12 bases. The germline CDR1 and CDR2 sequences are SGHTA and FQGNSA. V shed 1 base, J shed 4 bases, and the junction held 4 bases outside the gene matches. The CDR3 contains 16 residues. The CDR3 sequence is CASSLVPSGGAETQYF. DNA of the CDR3: TGTGCCAGCAGCTTAGTGCCTAGCGGGGGGGCAGAGACCCAGTACTTC.

The genes are TRBV4-2 and TRBJ2-3, with TRBD2 as a possible D gene (6 bases). The V gene lost 3 bases and the J gene lost 5 bases, with 12 bases spanning the gap. In germline, CDR1 is LGHNA, CDR2 YNFKEQ. The CDR3 length is 14 residues. CDR3 DNA: TGTGCCAGCAGCCAGGGGGGACTCCAAGATACGCAGTATTTT. This gives the protein CASSQGGLQDTQYF.

The rearrangement joins TRBV28 to TRBJ2-2; D is uncertain. Germline assignment: CDR1 MDHEN and CDR2 SYDVKM. This CDR3 has 14 amino acids. Trimming cost V 1 base and J 3 bases, with 6 bases left between them. CDR3 residues: CASSLLSYTGELFF. In DNA, the CDR3 is TGTGCCAGCAGTTTATTGAGCTACACCGGGGAGCTGTTTTTT.

Comments on this clone: The sample contains more than one DNA sequence encoding this CDR3. The V and J genes are TRBV2 and TRBJ1-4; no reliable D call. The CDR3 length is 15 residues. Germline lookup yields CDR1 SNHLY and CDR2 FYNNEI. Deletions cut 5 bases from V and 4 bases from J, with 14 bases between. The CDR3 region has the DNA TGTGCCAGCAGTCTGAGTGGGCACCTTAATGAAAAACTGTTTTTT. Its translation: CASSLSGHLNEKLFF. Combining the CDR3 with reference TRBV2 and TRBJ1-4 gives the whole variable domain EPEVTQTPSHQVTQMGQEVILRCVPISNHLYFYWYRQILGQKVEFLVSFYNNEISEKSEIFDDQFSVERPDGSNFTLKIRSTKLEDSAMYFCASSLSGHLNEKLFFGSGTQLSVL.

The CDR3 DNA is TGTGCCATCAGTGAGGCCGGACAGGGAAGGACTGAAGCTTTCTTT. As protein: CAISEAGQGRTEAFF. The chain combines TRBV10-3 with TRBJ1-1, with 8 positions matching TRBD1. Germline CDR1 is ENHRY and CDR2 is SYGVKD. The CDR3 contains 15 residues. Unmatched junction bases numbered 7, after V lost 2 bases and J lost 5 bases.

This chain connects TRBV7-9 to TRBJ2-5, with 8 bases matching TRBD1. The CDR3 consists of 13 residues. The junction had 5 bases not matched to a gene; V was cut back by 4 bases and J by 7 bases. The germline V gene has CDR1 SEHNR and CDR2 FQNEAQ (reference sequence). The CDR3 sequence: CASSSGQGWTQYF. The CDR3, as DNA: TGTGCCAGCAGCTCCGGACAGGGATGGACCCAGTACTTC.

The chain combines TRBV7-9 with TRBJ2-3, with TRBD2 matching over 7 bases. CDR1 and CDR2 from the germline V gene are SEHNR and FQNEAQ (reference sequence). Losses at the gene ends were 6 bases for V and 3 bases for J; bases not matched to a gene: 6. The CDR3 length is 14 residues. The CDR3, as DNA: TGTGCCAGCAGGGGGGGGGTAAGGACAGATACGCAGTATTTT. It codes for CASRGGVRTDTQYF.

The gene calls are TRBV7-2 and TRBJ2-5, with D maybe TRBD1 (5 bases). The CDR3 is 17 residues long. CDR1 SGHTA and CDR2 FQGNSA come from the germline V gene. Trimming shortened V by 1 base and J by 5 bases, and 20 bases separated the two germline ends. The CDR3 DNA reads as TGTGCCAGCAGCTTAGAGGGGCAGACAGTACCCGTGGAGACCCAGTACTTC. Its translation is CASSLEGQTVPVETQYF.

This clone appeared once. The gene calls are TRBV20-1 and TRBJ1-1; 7 bases fit TRBD1. This CDR3 has 11 residues. CDR1 DFQATT and CDR2 SNEGSKA come from the germline V gene (reference sequence). CDR3 protein: CGGQLNTEAFF. The CDR3, as DNA: TGCGGGGGACAGTTGAACACTGAAGCTTTCTTT.

The rearrangement joins TRBV11-3 to TRBJ2-2; D remains unclear. This CDR3 is 14 amino acids long. V was clipped by 1 base and J by 7 bases, with 10 bases between them. The germline V gene has CDR1 SGHNT and CDR2 YENEEA. CDR3 sequence reads: CASSLGRVRGELFF. Written as DNA, the CDR3 is TGTGCCAGCAGCTTAGGTCGGGTCCGCGGGGAGCTGTTTTTT.

The count of this clone is one. The rearrangement uses TRBV6-1 and TRBJ1-5; no definite D call. The CDR3 runs 14 residues. Trimming left V 1 base short and J 9 bases short, with 13 bases between. CDR1 MNHNS and CDR2 SASEGT come from the germline V gene. CDR3 sequence reads: CASSEDRNRGPQHF. The CDR3 DNA reads TGTGCCAGCAGTGAAGATCGCAACCGGGGGCCCCAGCATTTT.

The chain couples TRBV19 to TRBJ2-7; D is perhaps TRBD2 (7 bases). Trimming shortened V by 4 bases and J by 4 bases, and 11 bases separated the two germline ends. CDR1 is LNHDA and CDR2 is SQIVND in the germline V gene (reference sequence). The CDR3 loop spans 13 amino acids. The CDR3 loop reads CASSSEGGYEQYF. The DNA for the CDR3 is TGTGCCAGTAGTAGCGAGGGGGGGTACGAGCAGTACTTC.

CDR3 nucleotides: TGTGCCAGTAGTAAAACAGGAATAGCCTACGAGCAGTACTTC. This gives the protein CASSKTGIAYEQYF. The chain recombines TRBV19 with TRBJ2-7, with a possible D match to TRBD1 (5 bases). Between the trimmed V and J ends, which lost 4 bases and 2 bases, there was a span of 12 bases. Germline CDR1 LNHDA, CDR2 SQIVND (reference sequence). The length of the CDR3 is 14 residues.

The V gene is TRBV6-6, the J gene TRBJ2-1, with 8 bases aligning to TRBD1. The CDR3 runs to 14 residues. V lost 7 bases and J lost 2; bases outside the gene matches: 4. Looked up from germline, CDR1 is MNHNY and CDR2 is SVGAGI (reference sequence). The CDR3 spells CASIMDRAYNEQFF. CDR3 sequence (DNA): TGTGCCAGCATCATGGACAGGGCCTACAATGAGCAGTTCTTC.

The chain employs TRBV25-1 and TRBJ1-4; no firm D call. This CDR3 has 15 residues. Trimming left V 4 bases short and J 0 bases short, with 9 bases between. Per germline, CDR1 MGHDK and CDR2 SYGVNS. In DNA, the CDR3 is TGTGCCAGCAGTGTAAGCGTTGCAACTAATGAAAAACTGTTTTTT. This codes for CASSVSVATNEKLFF. Together with reference TRBV25-1 and TRBJ1-4, the CDR3 gives the full variable domain: EADIYQTPRYLVIGTGKKITLECSQTMGHDKMYWYQQDPGMELHLIHYSYGVNSTEKGDLSSESTVSRIRTEHFPLTLESARPSHTSQYLCASSVSVATNEKLFFGSGTQLSVL.

The table lists this clone with many counts. The CDR3 DNA reads TGTGCCAGCAGTGTCCGGGCGGGGGACACCGGGGAGCTGTTTTTT. It codes for CASSVRAGDTGELFF. The chain uses TRBV6-4 and TRBJ2-2, with 7 bases aligning to TRBD2. The CDR3 runs to 15 residues. The ends lost 4 bases at V and 3 bases at J; junction bases unmatched: 5. The germline V gene has CDR1 MRHNA and CDR2 SNTAGT.

V gene TRBV4-3 combines with J gene TRBJ2-3, with TRBD2 as a possible D gene (6 bases). Germline loops: CDR1 LGHNA, CDR2 YSLEER. The CDR3 extends over 16 amino acids. V was clipped by 0 bases and J by 2 bases, with 12 bases between them. The CDR3 loop reads CASSQDTGDPTDTQYF. The CDR3, as DNA: TGCGCCAGCAGCCAAGATACGGGGGACCCCACAGATACGCAGTATTTT.

The rearrangement joins TRBV7-2 to TRBJ1-1; D uncertain. The ends were cut back, 5 bases at V and 1 base at J, with 5 bases in the middle. The CDR3 contains 12 residues. Germline assignment: CDR1 SGHTA and CDR2 FQGNSA. The CDR3 nucleotides are TGTGCCAGCAGCCGACAGAACACTGAAGCTTTCTTT. It yields the protein CASSRQNTEAFF.

V and J are TRBV7-2 and TRBJ1-6; tentative D call: TRBD1 (5 bases). Trimming removed 5 bases from V and 7 bases from J, with 9 bases in between. The CDR3 is made up of 13 amino acids. Germline V lookup: CDR1 SGHTA, CDR2 FQGNSA. The CDR3 DNA follows: TGTGCCAGCAGCCCCGGGGGGAATTCACCCCTCCACTTT. It specifies CASSPGGNSPLHF. The full variable domain, with the rest looked up from reference TRBV7-2 and TRBJ1-6, is GAGVSQSPSNKVTEKGKDVELRCDPISGHTALYWYRQSLGQGLEFLIYFQGNSAPDKSGLPSDRFSAERTGGSVSTLTIQRTQQEDSAVYLCASSPGGNSPLHFGNGTRLTVT.

The chain links TRBV7-2 to TRBJ2-7, with D perhaps TRBD1 (6 bases). CDR1 is SGHTA and CDR2 is FQGNSA in the germline V gene. Trimming stripped 5 bases from V and 1 base from J, with 12 bases between. This CDR3 comprises 14 residues. CDR3: CASSVRDTSYEQYF. The CDR3 nucleotides are TGTGCCAGCAGCGTACGGGACACTTCCTACGAGCAGTACTTC.

The chain uses TRBV11-2 and TRBJ2-3; 7 nucleotides agree with TRBD2. Germline V gene lookup returns CDR1 SGHAT and CDR2 FQNNGV. V lost 6 bases and J lost 11; bases outside the gene matches: 5. The CDR3 consists of 11 residues. Written as DNA, the CDR3 is TGTGCCAGCAGTTCCGGGGGGAGGCAGTATTTT. Its translation is CASSSGGRQYF. The full variable domain, in which reference TRBV11-2 and TRBJ2-3 provide the parts outside the CDR3, is EAGVAQSPRYKIIEKRQSVAFWCNPISGHATLYWYQQILGQGPKLLIQFQNNGVVDDSQLPKDRFSAERLKGVDSTLKIQPAKLEDSAVYLCASSSGGRQYFGPGTRLTVL.

The chain joins TRBV30 to TRBJ2-5; 8 bases align to TRBD2. The V segment lost 5 bases and the J segment 4 bases; nucleotides outside the gene matches: 3. In germline, CDR1 is GTSNPN, CDR2 SVGIG (reference sequence). The CDR3 covers 12 residues. In DNA, the CDR3 is TGTGCCTGGTCCAGCGGGGGAGAGACCCAGTACTTC. Its translation: CAWSSGGETQYF.

This clone was counted a few times. This chain joins TRBV28 and TRBJ2-7, with 8 positions matching TRBD2. This CDR3 is built from 14 residues. Germline V CDR1 and CDR2: MDHEN, SYDVKM. The ends lost 5 bases at V and 4 bases at J; junction bases unmatched: 7. DNA for the CDR3: TGTGCCAGCAGTCCCGCGGGGGGCCGTTACGAGCAGTACTTC. Translation gives CASSPAGGRYEQYF.